The present T cell receptor beta chain was sequenced within a study of identifying expanded T cells in peripheral blood. Overall study findings and caveats: Over about two and four weeks, about 17 and 20 clones changed, versus around 1.3 between replicates. Variance in clone template counts between roughly two-week samples significantly increased with total template count across all healthy donors.

The CDR3 is 12 residues long. With 3 bases removed from V and 2 bases from J, the gap between germline ends came to 3 bases. Germline values: CDR1 SGHTA, CDR2 FQGNSA. The data were produced by immunoSEQ multiplex PCR, yet TCRdb's version contains in-frame clones alone and is incomplete. This table has roughly 90,000 clones, approximately 84% appearing once. Comment on this clone: As yet, its antigen is unknown.

This sequence was found in a person between 18 and 75 years old in good health. Specimen: blood. This chain links TRBV7-2 with TRBJ2-3, with unresolved D. CDR3 region: CASSFNTDTQYF. The CDR3 DNA is TGTGCCAGCAGCTTCAACACAGATACGCAGTATTTT. The full variable domain, with the rest looked up from reference TRBV7-2 and TRBJ2-3, is GAGVSQSPSNKVTEKGKDVELRCDPISGHTALYWYRQSLGQGLEFLIYFQGNSAPDKSGLPSDRFSAERTGGSVSTLTIQRTQQEDSAVYLCASSFNTDTQYFGPGTRLTVL.